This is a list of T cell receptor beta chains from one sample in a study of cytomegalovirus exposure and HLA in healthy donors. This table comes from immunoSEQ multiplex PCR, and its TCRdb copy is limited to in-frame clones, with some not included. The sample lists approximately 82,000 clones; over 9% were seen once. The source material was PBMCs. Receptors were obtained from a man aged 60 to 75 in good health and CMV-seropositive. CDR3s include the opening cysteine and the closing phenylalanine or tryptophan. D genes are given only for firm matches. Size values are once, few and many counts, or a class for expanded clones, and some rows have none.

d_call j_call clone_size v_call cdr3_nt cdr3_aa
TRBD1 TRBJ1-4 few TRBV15 TGTGCCACCAGCAGGGACAGGGGTGAAAAACTGTTTTTT CATSRDRGEKLFF
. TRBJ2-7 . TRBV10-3 TGTGCCATCAGTGAGTCCACTTACTACGAGCAGTACTTC CAISESTYYEQYF
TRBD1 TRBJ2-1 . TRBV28 TGTGCCAGCAGACTGGACAGGGGCCCTAATACTGAGCAGTTCTTC CASRLDRGPNTEQFF
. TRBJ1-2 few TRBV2 TGTGCCAGCAGTGAAGCGGGTAACAGCCAGGTCTATGGCTACACCTTC CASSEAGNSQVYGYTF
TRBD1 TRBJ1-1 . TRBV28 TGTGCCAGCAGTTTTCCTGGGACAGGGCAGAACACTGAAGCTTTCTTT CASSFPGTGQNTEAFF
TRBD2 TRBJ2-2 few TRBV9 TGTGCCAGCCTGAAGCCCAGCGGGGGGACCGGGGAGCTGTTTTTT CASLKPSGGTGELFF
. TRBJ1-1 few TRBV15 TGTGCCACCAGCAGAGAGTCAGGGTTGAACACTGAAGCTTTCTTT CATSRESGLNTEAFF
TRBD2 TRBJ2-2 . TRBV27 TGTGCCAGCGGGAGTAGCGGGGTCGCCACCGGGGAGCTGTTTTTT CASGSSGVATGELFF
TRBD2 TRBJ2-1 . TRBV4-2 TGTGCCAGCAGCCAAGATCCCTACCGAACTAGCGGGGGGACCTCCTACAATGAGCAGTTCTTC CASSQDPYRTSGGTSYNEQFF
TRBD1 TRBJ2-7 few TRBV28 TGTGCCAGCAGTAGCCCGGGACAGGGGTGGGAGCAGTACTTC CASSSPGQGWEQYF
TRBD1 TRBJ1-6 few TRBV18 TGTGCCAGCTCATCGACAGGGGATAATTCACCCCTCCACTTT CASSSTGDNSPLHF
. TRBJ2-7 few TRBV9 TGTGCCAGCAGCCCCATAACCGGGGGCTACGAGCAGTACTTC CASSPITGGYEQYF
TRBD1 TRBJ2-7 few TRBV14 TGTGCCAGCAGCCGGCGGACAGGGGGCTCCTACGAGCAGTACTTC CASSRRTGGSYEQYF
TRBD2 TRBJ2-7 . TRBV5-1 TGCGCCAGCAGCTTGGCTCCTGTAGCGGGAGGAGACGAGCAGTACTTC CASSLAPVAGGDEQYF
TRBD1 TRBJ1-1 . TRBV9 TGTGCCAGCAGCGTAGTTGGACAGGGCTACACTGAAGCTTTCTTT CASSVVGQGYTEAFF
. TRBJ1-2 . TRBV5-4 TGTGCCAGCAGTGGCCGAGGCGTAGGCGGTGGCTACACCTTC CASSGRGVGGGYTF
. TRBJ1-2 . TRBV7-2 TGTGCCAGCAGCCAACTTACAGGGTTCTACACCTTC CASSQLTGFYTF
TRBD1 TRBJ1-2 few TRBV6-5 TGTGCCAGCAGTCGACAGGGAATGAGGCGTGGCTACACCTTC CASSRQGMRRGYTF
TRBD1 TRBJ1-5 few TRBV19 TGTGCCAGTAAGTCACCCAGGGGGGGCAATCAGCCCCAGCATTTT CASKSPRGGNQPQHF
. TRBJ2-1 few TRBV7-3 TGTGCCAGCAGCCCTTTCCGGGGAAACAATGAGCAGTTCTTC CASSPFRGNNEQFF
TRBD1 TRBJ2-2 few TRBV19 TGTGCCAGTACCGTTCCCGGACAGGGGGCAGGTGGGGAGCTGTTTTTT CASTVPGQGAGGELFF
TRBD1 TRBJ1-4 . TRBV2 TGTGCCAGCAGTGAAGTCAGGGGGGTTGGAGAAAAACTGTTTTTT CASSEVRGVGEKLFF
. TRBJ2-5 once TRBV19 TGTGCCAGTGCGAACGGGGAGACCCAGTACTTC CASANGETQYF
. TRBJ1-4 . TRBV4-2 TGTGCCAGCAGCCCCGAGGTCAGCTCGAATGAAAAACTGTTTTTT CASSPEVSSNEKLFF
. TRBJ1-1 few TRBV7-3 TGTGCCAGCAGCGAACAGGGTACCCCGAACACTGAAGCTTTCTTT CASSEQGTPNTEAFF
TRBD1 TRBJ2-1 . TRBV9 TGTGCCAGCACCCCCCCGGGACAGGGGGCGGGTGAGCAGTTCTTC CASTPPGQGAGEQFF
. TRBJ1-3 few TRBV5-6 TGTGCCAGCAGCGTCGCGGGTATTGGAAACACCATATATTTT CASSVAGIGNTIYF
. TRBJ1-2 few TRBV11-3 TGTGCCAGCAGCTTAAACGGGGGTTCTGGCTACACCTTC CASSLNGGSGYTF
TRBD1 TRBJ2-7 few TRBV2 TGTGCAAGAAGTGAATTGAGCACCCCCGGGACAGACTACGAGCAGTACTTC CARSELSTPGTDYEQYF
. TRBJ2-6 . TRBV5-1 TGCGCCAGCAGCTTGGGGGTCAGGGACTCTGGGGCCAACGTCCTGACTTTC CASSLGVRDSGANVLTF
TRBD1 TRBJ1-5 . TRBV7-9 TGTGCCAGCAGCTCGCAGGGGGGCGATCAGCCCCAGCATTTT CASSSQGGDQPQHF
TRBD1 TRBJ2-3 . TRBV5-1 TGCGCCAGCAGCCTCCGGACAGGCTCCGATACGCAGTATTTT CASSLRTGSDTQYF
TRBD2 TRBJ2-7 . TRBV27 TGTGCCAGCAGTTTTAAAGGGGTAGCGGGATATGAGCAGTACTTC CASSFKGVAGYEQYF
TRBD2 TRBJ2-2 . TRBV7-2 TGTGCCAGCAGCTTAGGTAGCGGGAGGCCCGGCGGGGAGCTGTTTTTT CASSLGSGRPGGELFF
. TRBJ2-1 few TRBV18 TGTGCCAGCTCACCAGGCAGCTCCTACAATGAGCAGTTCTTC CASSPGSSYNEQFF
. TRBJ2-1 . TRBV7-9 TGTGCCAGCAGCTCTACTAGTGGTGTGGGCGATGAGCAGTTCTTC CASSSTSGVGDEQFF
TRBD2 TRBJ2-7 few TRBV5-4 TGTGCCAGCAGCTACGCGGGAGGGCCGGACGAGCAGTACTTC CASSYAGGPDEQYF